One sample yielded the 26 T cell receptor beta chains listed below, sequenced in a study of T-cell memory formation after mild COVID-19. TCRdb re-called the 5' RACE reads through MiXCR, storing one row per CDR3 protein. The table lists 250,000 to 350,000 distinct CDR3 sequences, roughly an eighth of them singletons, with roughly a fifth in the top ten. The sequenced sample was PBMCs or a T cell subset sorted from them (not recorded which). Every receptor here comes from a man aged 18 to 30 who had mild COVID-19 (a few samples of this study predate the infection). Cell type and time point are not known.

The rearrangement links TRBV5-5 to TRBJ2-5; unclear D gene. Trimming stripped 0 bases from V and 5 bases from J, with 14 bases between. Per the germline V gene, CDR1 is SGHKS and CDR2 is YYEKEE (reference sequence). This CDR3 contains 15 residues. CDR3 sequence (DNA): TGTGCCAGCAGCTTGGCCGGCCACTTGAGGGAGACCCAGTACTTC. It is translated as CASSLAGHLRETQYF.

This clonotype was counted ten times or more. CDR3 residues: CATSGGVGTYNEQFF. The CDR3 region has the DNA TGTGCCACCAGCGGGGGCGTCGGAACCTACAATGAGCAGTTCTTC. The V call is TRBV24-1, the J call TRBJ2-1; the D call may be TRBD1 or TRBD2 (6 bases each). The length of the CDR3 is 15 residues. V lost 7 bases, J lost 2 bases, and 14 bases lay in between. Germline CDR1 and CDR2: KGHDR and SFDVKD.

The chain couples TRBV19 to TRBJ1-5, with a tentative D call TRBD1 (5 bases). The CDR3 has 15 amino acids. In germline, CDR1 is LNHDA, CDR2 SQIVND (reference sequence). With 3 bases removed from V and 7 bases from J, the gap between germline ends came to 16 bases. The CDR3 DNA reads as TGTGCCAGTAGTATTGGGGCGCGATTCGGCCAGCCCCAGCATTTT. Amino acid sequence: CASSIGARFGQPQHF. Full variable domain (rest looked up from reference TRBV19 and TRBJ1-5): DGGITQSPKYLFRKEGQNVTLSCEQNLNHDAMYWYRQDPGQGLRLIYYSQIVNDFQKGDIAEGYSVSREKKESFPLTVTSAQKNPTAFYLCASSIGARFGQPQHFGDGTRLSIL.

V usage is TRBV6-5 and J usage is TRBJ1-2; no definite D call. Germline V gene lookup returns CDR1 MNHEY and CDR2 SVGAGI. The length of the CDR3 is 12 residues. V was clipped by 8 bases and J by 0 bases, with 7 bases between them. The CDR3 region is CASFLTNYGYTF. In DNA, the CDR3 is TGTGCCAGCTTTCTAACTAACTATGGCTACACCTTC.

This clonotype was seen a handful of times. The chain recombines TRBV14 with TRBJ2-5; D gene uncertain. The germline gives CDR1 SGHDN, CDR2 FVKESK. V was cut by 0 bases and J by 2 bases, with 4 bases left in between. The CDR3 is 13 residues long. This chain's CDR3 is CASSQEAQETQYF. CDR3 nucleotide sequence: TGTGCCAGCAGCCAAGAGGCACAAGAGACCCAGTACTTC.

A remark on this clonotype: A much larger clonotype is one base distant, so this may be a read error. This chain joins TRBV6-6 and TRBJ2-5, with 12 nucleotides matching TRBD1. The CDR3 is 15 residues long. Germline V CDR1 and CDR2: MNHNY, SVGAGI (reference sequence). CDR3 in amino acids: CACSWGQGAQETQYF. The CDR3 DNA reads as TGTGCCTGCAGTTGGGGACAGGGGGCCCAAGAGACCCAGTACTTC.

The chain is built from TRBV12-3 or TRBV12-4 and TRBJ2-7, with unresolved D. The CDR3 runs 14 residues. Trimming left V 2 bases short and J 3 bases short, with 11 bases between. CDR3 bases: TGTGCCAGCAGTTTATGGGCAGGTCTCTACGAGCAGTACGTC. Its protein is CASSLWAGLYEQYV.

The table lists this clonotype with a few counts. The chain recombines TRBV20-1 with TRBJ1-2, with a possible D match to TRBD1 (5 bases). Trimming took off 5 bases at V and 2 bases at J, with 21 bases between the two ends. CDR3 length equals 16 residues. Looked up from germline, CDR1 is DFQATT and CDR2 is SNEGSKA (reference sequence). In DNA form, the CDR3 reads TGCAGTGCTGGGTTTAGGAGGGGCGCTTTCAACTATGGCTACACCTTC. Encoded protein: CSAGFRRGAFNYGYTF.

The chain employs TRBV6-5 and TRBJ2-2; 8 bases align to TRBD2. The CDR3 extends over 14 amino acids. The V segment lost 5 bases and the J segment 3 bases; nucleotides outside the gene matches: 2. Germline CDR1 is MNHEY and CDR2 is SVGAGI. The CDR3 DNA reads TGTGCCAGCAGTAGCGGGGGATACACCGGGGAGCTGTTTTTT. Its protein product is CASSSGGYTGELFF.

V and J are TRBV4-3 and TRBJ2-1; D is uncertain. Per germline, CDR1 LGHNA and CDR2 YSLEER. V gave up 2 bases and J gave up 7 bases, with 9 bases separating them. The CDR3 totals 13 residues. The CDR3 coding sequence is TGCGCCAGCAGCCAACCACCGATAAATGAGCAGTTCTTC. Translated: CASSQPPINEQFF.

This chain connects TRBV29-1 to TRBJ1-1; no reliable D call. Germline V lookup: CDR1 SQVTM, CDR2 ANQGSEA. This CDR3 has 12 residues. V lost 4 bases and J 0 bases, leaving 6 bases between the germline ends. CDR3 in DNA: TGCAGCGTTGTAAAAATGAACACTGAAGCTTTCTTT. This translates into CSVVKMNTEAFF.

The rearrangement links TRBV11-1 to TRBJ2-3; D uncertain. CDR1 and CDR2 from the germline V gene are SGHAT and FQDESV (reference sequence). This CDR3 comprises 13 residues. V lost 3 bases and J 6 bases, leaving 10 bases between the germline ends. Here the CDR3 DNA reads TGTGCCAGCAGCTTCTGGGATGGCGATACGCAGTATTTT. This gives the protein CASSFWDGDTQYF.

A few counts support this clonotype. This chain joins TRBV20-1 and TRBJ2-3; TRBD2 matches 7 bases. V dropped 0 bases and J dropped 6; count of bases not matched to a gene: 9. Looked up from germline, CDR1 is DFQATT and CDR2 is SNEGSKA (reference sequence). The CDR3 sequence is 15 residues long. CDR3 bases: TGCAGTGCTAGAGAACTAGCGACCGCTTCGGATACGCAGTATTTT. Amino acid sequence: CSARELATASDTQYF.

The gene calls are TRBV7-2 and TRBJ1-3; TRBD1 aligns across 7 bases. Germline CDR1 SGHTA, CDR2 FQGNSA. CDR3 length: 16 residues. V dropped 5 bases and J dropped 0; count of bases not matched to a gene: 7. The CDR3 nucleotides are TGTGCCAGCAGCCCACAGGGGCCCGACTCTGGAAACACCATATATTTT. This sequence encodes CASSPQGPDSGNTIYF.

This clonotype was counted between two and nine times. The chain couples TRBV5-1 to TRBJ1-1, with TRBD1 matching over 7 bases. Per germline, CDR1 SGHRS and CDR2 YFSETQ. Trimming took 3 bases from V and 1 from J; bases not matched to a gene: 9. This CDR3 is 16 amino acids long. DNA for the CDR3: TGCGCCAGCAGCTCGGATCCGGGACAGTCGAACACTGAAGCTTTCTTT. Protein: CASSSDPGQSNTEAFF.

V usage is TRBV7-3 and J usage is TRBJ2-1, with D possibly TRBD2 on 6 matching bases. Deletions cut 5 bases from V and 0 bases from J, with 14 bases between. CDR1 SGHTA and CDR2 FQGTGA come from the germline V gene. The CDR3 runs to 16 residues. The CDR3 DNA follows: TGTGCCAGCAGCGGCCTCGACGGGGGCTCCTACAATGAGCAGTTCTTC. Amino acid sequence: CASSGLDGGSYNEQFF.

The CDR3 bases are TGTGCCAGCAGCACCCGGACAGGGGGCAACGGGGAGCTGTTTTTT. It specifies CASSTRTGGNGELFF. The chain carries TRBV4-2 and TRBJ2-2; 11 positions agree with TRBD1. The CDR3 loop spans 15 amino acids. The V gene's germline CDR1 is LGHNA and CDR2 YNFKEQ. V trimming: 5 bases; J trimming: 7 bases; junction bases outside the gene matches: 6.

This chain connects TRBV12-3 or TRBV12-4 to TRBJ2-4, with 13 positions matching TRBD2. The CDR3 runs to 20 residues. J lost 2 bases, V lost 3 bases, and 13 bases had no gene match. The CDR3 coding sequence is TGTGCCAGCAGTTTCCGAGGGGCCGCGACTAGCGGGGGGACCAAAAACATTCAGTACTTC. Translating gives CASSFRGAATSGGTKNIQYF.

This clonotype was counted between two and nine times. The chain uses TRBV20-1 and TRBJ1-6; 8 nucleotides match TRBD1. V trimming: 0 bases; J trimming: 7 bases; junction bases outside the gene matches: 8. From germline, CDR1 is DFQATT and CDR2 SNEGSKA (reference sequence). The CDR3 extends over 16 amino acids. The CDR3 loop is CSARDLDRAGNSPLHF. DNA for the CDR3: TGCAGTGCTAGAGATCTGGACAGGGCAGGGAATTCACCCCTCCACTTT.

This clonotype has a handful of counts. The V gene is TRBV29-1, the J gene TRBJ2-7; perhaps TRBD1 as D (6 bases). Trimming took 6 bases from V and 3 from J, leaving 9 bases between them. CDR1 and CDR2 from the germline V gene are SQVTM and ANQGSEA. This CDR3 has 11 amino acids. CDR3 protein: CSVSRGYEQYV. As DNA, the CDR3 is TGCAGCGTAAGCAGGGGCTACGAGCAGTACGTC.

The chain's CDR3 is CASIRGAGVGYEQYF. In nucleotides, the CDR3 is TGTGCCAGCATCCGAGGGGCTGGGGTAGGATACGAGCAGTACTTC. The rearrangement joins TRBV7-8 to TRBJ2-7; D may match TRBD1 or TRBD2 (5 bases each). The germline V gene has CDR1 SGHVS and CDR2 FQNEAQ. CDR3 size: 15 residues. Between the trimmed V and J ends, which lost 7 bases and 4 bases, there was a span of 20 bases.

Written as DNA, the CDR3 is TGTGCCAGTAGTATAGGTGGACAGGGGTTAGTGGAGCAGTTCTTC. Protein product: CASSIGGQGLVEQFF. V gene TRBV19 combines with J gene TRBJ2-1, with TRBD1 identical over 9 bases. The CDR3 contains 15 residues. The junction had 8 bases not matched to a gene; V was cut back by 1 base and J by 10 bases. Looked up from germline, CDR1 is LNHDA and CDR2 is SQIVND (reference sequence).

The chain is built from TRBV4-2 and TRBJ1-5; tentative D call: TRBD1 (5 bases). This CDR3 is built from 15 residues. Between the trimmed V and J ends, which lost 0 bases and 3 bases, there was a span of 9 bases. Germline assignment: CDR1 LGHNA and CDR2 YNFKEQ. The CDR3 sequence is CASSQESGYNQPQHF. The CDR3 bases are TGTGCCAGCAGCCAAGAATCAGGGTACAATCAGCCCCAGCATTTT.

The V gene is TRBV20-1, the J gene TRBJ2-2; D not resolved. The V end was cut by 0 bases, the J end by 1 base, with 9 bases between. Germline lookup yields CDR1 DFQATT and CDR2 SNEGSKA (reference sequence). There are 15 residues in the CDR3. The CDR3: CSARDYGENTGELFF. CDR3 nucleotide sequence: TGCAGTGCTAGAGATTATGGGGAGAACACCGGGGAGCTGTTTTTT.

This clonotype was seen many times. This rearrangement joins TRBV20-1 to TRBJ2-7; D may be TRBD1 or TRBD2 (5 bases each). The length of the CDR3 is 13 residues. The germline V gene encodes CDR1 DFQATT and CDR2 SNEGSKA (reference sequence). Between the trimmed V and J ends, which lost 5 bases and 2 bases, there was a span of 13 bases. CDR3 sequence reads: CSAPKRDPYEQYV. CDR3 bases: TGCAGTGCTCCAAAGAGGGACCCCTACGAGCAGTACGTC.

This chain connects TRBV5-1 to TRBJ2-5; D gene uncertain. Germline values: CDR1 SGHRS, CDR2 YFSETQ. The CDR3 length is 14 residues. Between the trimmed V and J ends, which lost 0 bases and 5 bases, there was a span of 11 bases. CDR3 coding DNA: TGCGCCAGCAGCTTGGAACGGGCTCGGGAGACCCAGTACTTC. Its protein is CASSLERARETQYF.